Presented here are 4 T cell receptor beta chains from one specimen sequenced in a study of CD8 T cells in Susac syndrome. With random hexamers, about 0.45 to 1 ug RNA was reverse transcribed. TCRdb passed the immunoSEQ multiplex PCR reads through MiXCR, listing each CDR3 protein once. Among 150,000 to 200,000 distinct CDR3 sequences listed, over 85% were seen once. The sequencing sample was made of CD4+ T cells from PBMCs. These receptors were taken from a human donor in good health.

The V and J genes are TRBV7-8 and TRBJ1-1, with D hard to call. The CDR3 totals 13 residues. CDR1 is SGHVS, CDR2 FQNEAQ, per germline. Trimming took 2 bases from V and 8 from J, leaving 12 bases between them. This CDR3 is CASSLTRSQEAFF. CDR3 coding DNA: TGTGCCAGCAGCTTAACCAGGTCCCAAGAAGCTTTCTTT.

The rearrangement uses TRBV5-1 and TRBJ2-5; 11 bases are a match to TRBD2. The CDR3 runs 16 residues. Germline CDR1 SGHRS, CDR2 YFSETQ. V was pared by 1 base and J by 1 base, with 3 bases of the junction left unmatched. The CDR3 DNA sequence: TGCGCCAGCAGCTTGCGACTAGCGGGGTTCCAAGAGACCCAGTACTTC. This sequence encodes CASSLRLAGFQETQYF.

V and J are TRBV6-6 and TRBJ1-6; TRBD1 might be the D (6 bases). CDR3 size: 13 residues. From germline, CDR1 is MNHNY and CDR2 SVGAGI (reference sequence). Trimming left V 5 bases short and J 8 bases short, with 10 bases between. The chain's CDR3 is CASSASGDSPLHF. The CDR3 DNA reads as TGTGCCAGCAGTGCGTCAGGGGATTCACCCCTCCACTTT.

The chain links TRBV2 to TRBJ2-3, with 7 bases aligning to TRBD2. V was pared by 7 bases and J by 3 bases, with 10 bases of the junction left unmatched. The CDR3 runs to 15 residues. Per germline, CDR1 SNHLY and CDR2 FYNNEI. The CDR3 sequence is CASIPGPGRTDTQYF. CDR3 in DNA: TGTGCCAGCATACCGGGCCCCGGGAGGACAGATACGCAGTATTTT. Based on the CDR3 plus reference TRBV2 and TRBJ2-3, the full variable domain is EPEVTQTPSHQVTQMGQEVILRCVPISNHLYFYWYRQILGQKVEFLVSFYNNEISEKSEIFDDQFSVERPDGSNFTLKIRSTKLEDSAMYFCASIPGPGRTDTQYFGPGTRLTVL.